This entry describes one T cell receptor beta chain. PCR involved 60 Vbeta and 13 Jbeta primers. Clones were sequenced by immunoSEQ multiplex PCR, and TCRdb holds only the in-frame ones, with some missing. The sample holds some 200,000 clones; about four fifths are singletons and the top ten take 1.5% to 2%. The data were taken from a study of cytomegalovirus exposure and HLA in healthy donors. CDR1 is MDHEN, CDR2 SYDVKM, per germline. This CDR3 has 16 residues. Specimen: PBMCs. The gene calls are TRBV28 and TRBJ2-5; D is uncertain. TRBJ2-7 matches the DNA end more closely, so the J call is doubtful. The receptor was isolated from a woman between 18 and 30 years old in good health and CMV-seronegative. The CDR3 nucleotides read TGTGCCAGCAGTGCGCCCGATGGCGGATTCTCCTACGAGCAGTACTTC. This encodes CASSAPDGGFSYEQYF.